This T cell receptor beta chain emerged from a study of regulatory T cells in long-lasting Graves disease. This clonotype was seen a few times. Building of the TCR beta libraries involved iRepertoire HTBI primers and Arm-PCR of CDR3 regions. As handled by the study authors: Throughout the samples, researchers identified some 62 TRBV and around 15 TRBJ segments. From the multiplex PCR reads, TCRdb called clonotypes with MiXCR, one entry per CDR3 protein. The V and J calls and clone size are TCRdb's, not the authors'. This sample yields around 400,000 distinct CDR3 sequences, of which 12% are seen a single time; approximately 17% belongs to the top ten. The time point was: newly diagnosed GD, antithyroid drugs for less than 3 months. Making the TCR library involved RNA that had been extracted from PBMCs. Graves' disease diagnoses followed American Thyroid Association guidelines. Germline lookup yields CDR1 KGHDR and CDR2 SFDVKD. This CDR3 region has 12 residues. Deletions cut 3 bases from V and 8 bases from J, with 8 bases between.

The same sample was also studied in work on T cells in Graves' hyperthyroidism and ophthalmopathy. That work contributes: Exclusion followed for patients with uncontrolled infection, other autoimmune disease, pregnancy or lactation.

The source material was peripheral blood mononuclear cells (PBMCs), sampled at new diagnosis, from a patient treated with antithyroid drugs. The chain has TRBV24-1 and TRBJ2-3, with D unresolved. This TCR was recovered from a woman younger than 30 with Graves disease. Written as DNA, the CDR3 is TGTGCCACCAGTGATAACTCGGGTACGCAGTATTTT. This gives the protein CATSDNSGTQYF.